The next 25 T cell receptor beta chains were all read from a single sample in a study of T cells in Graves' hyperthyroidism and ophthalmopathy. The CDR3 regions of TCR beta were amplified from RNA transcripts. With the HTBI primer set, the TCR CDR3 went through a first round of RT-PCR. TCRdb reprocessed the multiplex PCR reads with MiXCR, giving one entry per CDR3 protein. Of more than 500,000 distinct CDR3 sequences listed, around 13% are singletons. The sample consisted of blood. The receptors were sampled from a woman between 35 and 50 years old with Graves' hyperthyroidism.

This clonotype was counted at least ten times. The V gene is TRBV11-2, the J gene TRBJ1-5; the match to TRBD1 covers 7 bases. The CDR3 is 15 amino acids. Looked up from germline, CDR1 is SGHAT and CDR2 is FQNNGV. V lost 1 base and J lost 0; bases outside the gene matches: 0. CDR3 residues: CASSLGTGSNQPQHF. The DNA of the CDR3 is TGTGCCAGCAGCTTAGGGACAGGTAGCAATCAGCCCCAGCATTTT.

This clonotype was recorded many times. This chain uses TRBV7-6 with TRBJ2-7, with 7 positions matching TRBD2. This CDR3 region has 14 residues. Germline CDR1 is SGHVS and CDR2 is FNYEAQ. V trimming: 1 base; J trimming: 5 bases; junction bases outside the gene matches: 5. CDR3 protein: CASSLGGGNNEQYF. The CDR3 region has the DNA TGTGCCAGCAGCTTAGGGGGAGGGAACAACGAGCAGTACTTC.

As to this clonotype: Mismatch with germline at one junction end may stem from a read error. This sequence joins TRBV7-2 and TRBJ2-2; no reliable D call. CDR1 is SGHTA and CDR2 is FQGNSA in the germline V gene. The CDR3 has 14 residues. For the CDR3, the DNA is TGTGCCGGCAGCTTAATACGGCACACCGGGGAGCTGTTTTTT. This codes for CAGSLIRHTGELFF.

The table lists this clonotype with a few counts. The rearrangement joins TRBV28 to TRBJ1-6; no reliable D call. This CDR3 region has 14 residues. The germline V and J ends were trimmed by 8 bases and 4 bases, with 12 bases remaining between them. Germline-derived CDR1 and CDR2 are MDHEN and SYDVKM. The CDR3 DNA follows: TGTGCCAGCCTATCGGCCCCGTATAATTCACCCCTCCACTTT. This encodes CASLSAPYNSPLHF.

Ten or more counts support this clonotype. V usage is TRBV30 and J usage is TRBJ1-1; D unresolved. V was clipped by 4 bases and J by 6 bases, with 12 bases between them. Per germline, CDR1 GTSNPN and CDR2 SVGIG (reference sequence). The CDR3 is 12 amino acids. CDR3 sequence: CAWTPDLAEAFF. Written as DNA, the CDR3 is TGTGCCTGGACCCCGGACCTTGCTGAAGCTTTCTTT.

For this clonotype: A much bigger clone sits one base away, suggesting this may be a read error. The CDR3 region has the DNA TGTGCCAGCAGGGCCAGTGACTGGGGGATAGGGGGAGAGGGACCGAACACCGGGGAGCTGTTTTTT. This sequence encodes CASRASDWGIGGEGPNTGELFF. The chain recombines TRBV28 with TRBJ2-2, with D perhaps TRBD1 (6 bases). The length of the CDR3 is 22 residues. CDR1 and CDR2 (germline): MDHEN, SYDVKM. V was clipped by 6 bases and J by 0 bases, with 32 bases between them.

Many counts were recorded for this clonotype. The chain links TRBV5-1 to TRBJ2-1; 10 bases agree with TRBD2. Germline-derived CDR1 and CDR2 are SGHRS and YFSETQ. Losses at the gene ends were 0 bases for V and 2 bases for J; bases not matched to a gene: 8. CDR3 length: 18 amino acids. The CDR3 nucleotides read TGCGCCAGCAGCTTGGGGCTAGCGGGGGCGGGGACCTACAATGAGCAGTTCTTC. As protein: CASSLGLAGAGTYNEQFF.

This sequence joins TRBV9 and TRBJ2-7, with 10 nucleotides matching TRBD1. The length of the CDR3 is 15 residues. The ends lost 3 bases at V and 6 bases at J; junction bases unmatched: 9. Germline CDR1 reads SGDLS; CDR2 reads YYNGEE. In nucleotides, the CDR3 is TGTGCCAGCAGCGGACTGGGACAGGGGATGAGCGAGCAGTACTTC. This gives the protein CASSGLGQGMSEQYF.

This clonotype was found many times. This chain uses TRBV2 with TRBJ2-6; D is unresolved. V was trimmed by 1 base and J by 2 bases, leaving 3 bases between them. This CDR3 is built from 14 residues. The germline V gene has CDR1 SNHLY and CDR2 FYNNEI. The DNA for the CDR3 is TGTGCCAGCAGTGAAGGGGCTGGGGCCAACGTCCTGACTTTC. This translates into CASSEGAGANVLTF. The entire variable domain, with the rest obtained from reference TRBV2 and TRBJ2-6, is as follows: EPEVTQTPSHQVTQMGQEVILRCVPISNHLYFYWYRQILGQKVEFLVSFYNNEISEKSEIFDDQFSVERPDGSNFTLKIRSTKLEDSAMYFCASSEGAGANVLTFGAGSRLTVL.

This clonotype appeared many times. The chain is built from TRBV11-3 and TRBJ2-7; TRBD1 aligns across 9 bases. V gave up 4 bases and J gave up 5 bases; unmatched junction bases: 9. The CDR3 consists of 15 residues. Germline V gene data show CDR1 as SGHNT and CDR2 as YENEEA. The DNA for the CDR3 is TGTGCCAGCAGCTCCCCAAGGGACAGGGACCACGAGCAGTACTTC. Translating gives CASSSPRDRDHEQYF.

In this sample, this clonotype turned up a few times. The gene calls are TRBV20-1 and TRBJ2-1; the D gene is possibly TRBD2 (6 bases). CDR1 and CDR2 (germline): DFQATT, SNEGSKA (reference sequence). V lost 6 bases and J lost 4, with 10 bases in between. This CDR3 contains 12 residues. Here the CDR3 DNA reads TGCAGTGCCCCGACTAGGTACAATGAGCAGTTCTTC. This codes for CSAPTRYNEQFF.

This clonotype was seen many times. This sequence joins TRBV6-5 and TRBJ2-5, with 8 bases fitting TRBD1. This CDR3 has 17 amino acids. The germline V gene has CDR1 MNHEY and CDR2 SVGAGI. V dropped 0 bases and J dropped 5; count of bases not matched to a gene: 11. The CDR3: CASSYSMGQGAGETQYF. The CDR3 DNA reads TGTGCCAGCAGTTACTCGATGGGGCAGGGGGCAGGGGAGACCCAGTACTTC.

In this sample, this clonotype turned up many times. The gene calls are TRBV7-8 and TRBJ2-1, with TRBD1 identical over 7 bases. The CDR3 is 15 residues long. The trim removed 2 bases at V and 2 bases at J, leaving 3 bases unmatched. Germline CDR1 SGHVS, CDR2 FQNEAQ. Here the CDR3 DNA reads TGTGCCAGCAGCTTATCACAGGGGCCCTACAATGAGCAGTTCTTC. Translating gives CASSLSQGPYNEQFF.

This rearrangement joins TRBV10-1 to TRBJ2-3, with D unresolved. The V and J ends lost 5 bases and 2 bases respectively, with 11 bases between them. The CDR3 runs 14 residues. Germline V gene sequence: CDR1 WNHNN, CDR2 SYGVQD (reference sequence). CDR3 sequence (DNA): TGCGCCAGCAGTCCCACAGCTTCCACAGATACGCAGTATTTT. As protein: CASSPTASTDTQYF.

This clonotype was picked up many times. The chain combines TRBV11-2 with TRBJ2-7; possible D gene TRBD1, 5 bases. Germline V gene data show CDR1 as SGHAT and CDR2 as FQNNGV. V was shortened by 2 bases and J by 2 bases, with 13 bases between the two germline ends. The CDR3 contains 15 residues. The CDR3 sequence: CASSLPGQGTYEQYF. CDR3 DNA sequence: TGTGCCAGCAGCTTACCCGGACAAGGGACCTACGAGCAGTACTTC. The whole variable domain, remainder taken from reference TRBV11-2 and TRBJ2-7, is EAGVAQSPRYKIIEKRQSVAFWCNPISGHATLYWYQQILGQGPKLLIQFQNNGVVDDSQLPKDRFSAERLKGVDSTLKIQPAKLEDSAVYLCASSLPGQGTYEQYFGPGTRLTVT.

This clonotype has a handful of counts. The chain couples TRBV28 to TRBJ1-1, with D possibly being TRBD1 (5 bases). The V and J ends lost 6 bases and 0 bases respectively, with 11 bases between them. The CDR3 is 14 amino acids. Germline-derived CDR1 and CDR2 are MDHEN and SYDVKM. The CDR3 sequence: CASRKGIMNTEAFF. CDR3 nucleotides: TGTGCCAGCAGAAAGGGGATTATGAACACTGAAGCTTTCTTT.

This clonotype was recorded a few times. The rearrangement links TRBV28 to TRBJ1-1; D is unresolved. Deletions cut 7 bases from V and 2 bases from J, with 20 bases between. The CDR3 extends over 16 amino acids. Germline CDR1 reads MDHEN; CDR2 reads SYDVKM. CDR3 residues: CASITGFLGFNTEAFF. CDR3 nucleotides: TGTGCCAGCATCACCGGGTTCCTGGGATTTAACACTGAAGCTTTCTTT.

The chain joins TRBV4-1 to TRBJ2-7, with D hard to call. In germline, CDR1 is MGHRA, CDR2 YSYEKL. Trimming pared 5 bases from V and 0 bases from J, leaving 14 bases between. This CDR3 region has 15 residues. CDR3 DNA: TGCGCCAGCAGCTATGGGGTGATGAGCTCCTACGAGCAGTACTTC. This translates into CASSYGVMSSYEQYF.

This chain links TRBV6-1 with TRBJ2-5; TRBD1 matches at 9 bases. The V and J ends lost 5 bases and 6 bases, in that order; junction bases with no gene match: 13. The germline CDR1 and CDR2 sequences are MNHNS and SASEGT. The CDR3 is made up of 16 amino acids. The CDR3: CASSLRDRVVGKTQYF. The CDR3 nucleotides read TGTGCCAGCAGTCTACGGGACAGGGTGGTAGGAAAGACCCAGTACTTC.

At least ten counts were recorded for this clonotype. The CDR3: CASSFRTSGRSEQFF. As DNA, the CDR3 is TGTGCCAGCAGCTTTAGGACTAGCGGGCGGAGTGAGCAGTTCTTC. The gene calls are TRBV5-6 and TRBJ2-1; TRBD2 aligns across 11 bases. The CDR3 contains 15 residues. V lost 2 bases to trimming and J lost 9 bases; unmatched junction nucleotides: 7. Germline CDR1 is SGHDT and CDR2 is YYEEEE.

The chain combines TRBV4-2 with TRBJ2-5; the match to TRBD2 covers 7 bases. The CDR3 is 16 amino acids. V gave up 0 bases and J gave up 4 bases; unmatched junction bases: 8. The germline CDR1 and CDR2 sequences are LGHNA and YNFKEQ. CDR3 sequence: CASSQDGTREGETQYF. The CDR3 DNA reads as TGTGCCAGCAGCCAAGATGGTACCAGGGAGGGAGAGACCCAGTACTTC.

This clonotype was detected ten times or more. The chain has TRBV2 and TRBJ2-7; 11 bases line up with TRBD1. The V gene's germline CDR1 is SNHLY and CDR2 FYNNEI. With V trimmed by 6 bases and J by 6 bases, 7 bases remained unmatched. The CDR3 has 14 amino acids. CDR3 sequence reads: CASRPRDRGAEQYF. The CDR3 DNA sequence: TGTGCCAGCAGACCCCGGGACAGGGGGGCCGAGCAGTACTTC.

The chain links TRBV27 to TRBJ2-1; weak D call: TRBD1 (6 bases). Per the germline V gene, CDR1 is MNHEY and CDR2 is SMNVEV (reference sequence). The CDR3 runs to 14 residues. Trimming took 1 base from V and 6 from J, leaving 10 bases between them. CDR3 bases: TGTGCCAGCAGTTTATTAGGGGGTTTCAATGAGCAGTTCTTC. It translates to CASSLLGGFNEQFF.

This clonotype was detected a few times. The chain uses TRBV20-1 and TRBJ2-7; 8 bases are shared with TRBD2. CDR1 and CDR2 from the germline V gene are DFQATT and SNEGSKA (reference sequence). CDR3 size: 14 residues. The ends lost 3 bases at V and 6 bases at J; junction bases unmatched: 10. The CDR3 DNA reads TGCAGTGCTAGGGCCGCCTTGGCGGGAGGCGAGCAGTACTTC. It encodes CSARAALAGGEQYF.

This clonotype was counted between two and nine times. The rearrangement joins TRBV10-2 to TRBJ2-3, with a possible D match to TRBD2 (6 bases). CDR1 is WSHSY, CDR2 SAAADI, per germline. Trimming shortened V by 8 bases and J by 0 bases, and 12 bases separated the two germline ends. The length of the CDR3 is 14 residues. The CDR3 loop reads CASRDWASTDTQYF. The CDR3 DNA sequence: TGCGCCAGCCGGGACTGGGCCAGCACAGATACGCAGTATTTT.